These T cell receptor beta chains were read from a single sample in a study of Ad26.COV2.S vaccination and SARS-CoV-2 variants. Profiling relied on immunoSEQ multiplex PCR, and the TCRdb table lists in-frame clones only, not all of them. The repertoire has 350,000 to 500,000 clones, 89% of them found once; the top ten carry roughly 2.5%. Sequenced here: peripheral blood, sampled in a trial of Ad26.COV2.S vaccine versus placebo. The source is a person aged 18 to 59 who received the Ad26.COV2.S COVID-19 vaccine or a placebo. Each CDR3 is given with its conserved first and last residue. D genes are given only for firm matches. Expanded clones are given a class, and other clones once, few, many or no size at all.

j_gene	d_gene	v_gene	abundance	CDR3aa	CDR3nt
TRBJ2-5	-	TRBV7-6	once	CASSLGPGGLGETQYF	TGTGCCAGCAGCTTAGGGCCTGGGGGACTGGGGGAGACCCAGTACTTC
TRBJ1-2	-	TRBV19	-	CASSPSPGGWYGYTF	TGTGCCAGTAGTCCCAGCCCCGGGGGATGGTATGGCTACACCTTC
TRBJ1-4	-	TRBV12-3/TRBV12-4	many	CASSLMEKLFF	TGTGCCAGCAGTTTAATGGAAAAACTGTTTTTT
TRBJ1-4	-	TRBV6-5	-	CASSPWATNEKLFF	TGTGCCAGCAGTCCATGGGCAACTAATGAAAAACTGTTTTTT
TRBJ2-5	TRBD1	TRBV3-1/TRBV3-2	-	CASSQGLGQEFYETQYF	TGTGCCAGCAGCCAAGGGCTTGGACAGGAATTCTACGAGACCCAGTACTTC
TRBJ2-2	-	TRBV5-1	-	CASSIQGHTGELFF	TGCGCCAGCAGCATCCAGGGGCATACCGGGGAGCTGTTTTTT
TRBJ1-2	TRBD1	TRBV2	few	CASRGTGDGGYTF	TGTGCCAGCAGGGGGACAGGGGACGGTGGCTACACCTTC
TRBJ2-2	TRBD2	TRBV3-1/TRBV3-2	-	CASSQDLEREKNTGELFF	TGTGCCAGCAGCCAAGATCTAGAGCGGGAGAAGAACACCGGGGAGCTGTTTTTT
TRBJ2-1	TRBD2	TRBV5-1	-	CASSSTGTSGGAHEQFF	TGCGCCAGCAGCTCCACCGGGACTAGCGGGGGGGCTCATGAGCAGTTCTTC
TRBJ1-5	TRBD1	TRBV18	-	CASSQATGGEFQPQHF	TGTGCCAGCTCACAAGCAACAGGGGGCGAGTTTCAGCCCCAGCATTTT
TRBJ2-3	-	TRBV6-4	-	CASALKGSTDTQYF	TGTGCCAGCGCCTTGAAGGGGTCCACAGATACGCAGTATTTT
TRBJ2-3	TRBD2	TRBV6-5	-	CASQTSGGAPDTQYF	TGTGCCAGCCAGACTAGCGGGGGGGCCCCAGATACGCAGTATTTT
TRBJ2-4	TRBD1	TRBV11-2	-	CASSLVSPGGAQRQYF	TGTGCCAGCAGCTTAGTTAGTCCAGGGGGCGCGCAACGTCAGTACTTC
TRBJ1-2	-	TRBV4-1	-	CASSQDSGGGYGYTF	TGCGCCAGCAGCCAAGATTCAGGTGGAGGCTATGGCTACACCTTC
TRBJ1-4	-	TRBV5-1	-	CASSPFTPKGKLFF	TGCGCCAGCAGCCCCTTCACTCCTAAGGGAAAACTGTTTTTT
TRBJ2-3	TRBD2	TRBV9	-	CASSQLTSGFGFGTDTQYF	TGTGCCAGCAGCCAACTAACTAGCGGGTTTGGGTTCGGCACAGATACGCAGTATTTT
TRBJ1-2	-	TRBV11-2	-	CASSLEAGLSYGYTF	TGTGCCAGCAGCTTAGAAGCGGGGTTAAGCTATGGCTACACCTTC
TRBJ2-1	TRBD2	TRBV18	-	CASSPLASGRVGDEQFF	TGTGCCAGCTCACCCCTGGCTAGCGGGAGGGTTGGCGATGAGCAGTTCTTC
TRBJ1-4	-	TRBV9	-	CASSVAADANEKLFF	TGTGCCAGCAGCGTAGCGGCGGATGCTAATGAAAAACTGTTTTTT
TRBJ1-1	-	TRBV11-2	-	CASSLGPGVDTEAFF	TGTGCCAGCAGCTTAGGCCCAGGAGTAGACACTGAAGCTTTCTTT
TRBJ1-5	-	TRBV6-1	-	CASSEGVRAQHF	TGTGCCAGCAGTGAAGGAGTTCGAGCCCAGCATTTT
TRBJ2-3	-	TRBV11-3	-	CASSLEDRPTMDF	TGTGCCAGCAGCTTAGAAGACCGGCCTACCATGGATTTT
TRBJ2-2	TRBD2	TRBV5-8	-	CAASGLAHTGELFF	TGTGCCGCCAGCGGACTAGCTCACACCGGGGAGCTGTTTTTT
TRBJ1-2	-	TRBV5-5	-	CASSLAVWSPVGYTF	TGTGCCAGCAGCTTGGCAGTGTGGTCACCAGTAGGCTACACCTTC
TRBJ1-2	-	TRBV7-2	-	CASSLGPFYGYTF	TGTGCCAGCAGCTTAGGTCCTTTCTATGGCTACACCTTC
TRBJ1-1	-	TRBV7-6	-	CASSPNRGGAFF	TGTGCCAGCAGCCCCAACCGGGGTGGAGCTTTCTTT
TRBJ1-2	-	TRBV6-5	-	CASSRGYGYTF	TGTGCCAGCAGTCGGGGCTATGGCTACACCTTC